This record covers a single TCR beta chain. The antigen remains undetermined. This sample stems from a study of shared clonotypes between healthy human individuals. Study-wide results and limits: The study found about 5% of naive CD4 clonotypes shared across a handful of donors. On the whole, naive subsets had larger estimated richness than memory subsets had.

Sequencing was performed with immunoSEQ multiplex PCR; in TCRdb, only in-frame clones are kept and a portion is missing. The table has about 1 million clones, about 75% seen once; the top ten hold approximately 1.5%. V was cut by 5 bases and J by 3 bases, with 11 bases left in between. The CDR3 is made up of 14 amino acids. Per germline, CDR1 SGHTA and CDR2 FQGNSA. The sample comprised memory CD4+ T cells sorted from blood. The subset: CD45RA-negative fraction. The TCR sequence derives from a young man in good health. The chain employs TRBV7-2 and TRBJ1-5; D is ambiguous. The DNA for the CDR3 is TGTGCCAGCAGCCCCGCCCGCTTCAATCAGCCCCAGCATTTT. This codes for CASSPARFNQPQHF. The variable domain in full, with the rest retrieved from reference TRBV7-2 and TRBJ1-5, is GAGVSQSPSNKVTEKGKDVELRCDPISGHTALYWYRQSLGQGLEFLIYFQGNSAPDKSGLPSDRFSAERTGGSVSTLTIQRTQQEDSAVYLCASSPARFNQPQHFGDGTRLSIL.